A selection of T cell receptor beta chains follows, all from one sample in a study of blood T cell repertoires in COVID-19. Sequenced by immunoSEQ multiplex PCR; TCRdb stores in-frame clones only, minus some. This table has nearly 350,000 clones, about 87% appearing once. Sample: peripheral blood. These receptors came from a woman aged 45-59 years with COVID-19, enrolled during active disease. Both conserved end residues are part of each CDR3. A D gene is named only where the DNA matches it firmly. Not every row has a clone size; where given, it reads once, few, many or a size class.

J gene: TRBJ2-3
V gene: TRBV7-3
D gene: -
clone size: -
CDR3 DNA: TGTGCCAGCAGCTTAAAGGCGGGTCTGGGGACAGATACGCAGTATTTT
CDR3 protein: CASSLKAGLGTDTQYF

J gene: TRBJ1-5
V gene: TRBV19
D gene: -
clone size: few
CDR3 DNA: TGTGCCAGTAGTATGTGGTATAAGGGAGGGAGCAATCAGCCCCAGCATTTT
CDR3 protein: CASSMWYKGGSNQPQHF

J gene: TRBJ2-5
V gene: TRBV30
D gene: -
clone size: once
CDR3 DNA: TGTGCCTGGAGTGTAGGTTTCAGGCAAGAGACCCAGTACTTC
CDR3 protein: CAWSVGFRQETQYF

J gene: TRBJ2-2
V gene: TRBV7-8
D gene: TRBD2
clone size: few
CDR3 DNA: TGTGCCAGCAGCTCCCCGGGGGCTAGCGGGAGGGGGACGACCGGGGAGCTGTTTTTT
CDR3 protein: CASSSPGASGRGTTGELFF

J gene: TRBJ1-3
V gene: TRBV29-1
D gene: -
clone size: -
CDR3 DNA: TGCAGTTTCTCACAGGACTCTGGAAACACCATATATTTT
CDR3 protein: CSFSQDSGNTIYF

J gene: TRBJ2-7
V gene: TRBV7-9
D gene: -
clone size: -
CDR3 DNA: TGTGCCAGCAGCTTAGCACATCCTCCGTACGAGCAGTACTTC
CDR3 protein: CASSLAHPPYEQYF

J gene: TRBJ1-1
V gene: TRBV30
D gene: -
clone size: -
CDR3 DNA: TGTGCCTGGACACCGCAGAGGTATGAAGCTTTCTTT
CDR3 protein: CAWTPQRYEAFF

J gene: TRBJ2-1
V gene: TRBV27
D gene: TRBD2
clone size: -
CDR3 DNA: TGTGCCAGCAGTGACCTAGCGGGAGGGATGAATGAGCAGTTCTTC
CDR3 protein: CASSDLAGGMNEQFF

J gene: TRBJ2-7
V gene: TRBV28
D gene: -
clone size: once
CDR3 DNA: TGTGCCATCCAAGCGGGCTACGAGCAGTACTTC
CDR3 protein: CAIQAGYEQYF

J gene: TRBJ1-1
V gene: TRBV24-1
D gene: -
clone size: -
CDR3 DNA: TGTGCCACCAGTGATTTGATTTCCACGCGTAGTGCTTTCTTT
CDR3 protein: CATSDLISTRSAFF

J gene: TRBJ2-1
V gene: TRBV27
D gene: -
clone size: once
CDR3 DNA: TGTGCCAGCAGTCCCCTCAGCGGTGAGCAGTTCTTC
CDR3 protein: CASSPLSGEQFF

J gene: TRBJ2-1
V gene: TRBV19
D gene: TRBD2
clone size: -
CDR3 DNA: TGTGCCAGTAGTACCGGACTAGCGGGGTTCGATGAGCAGTTCTTC
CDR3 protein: CASSTGLAGFDEQFF

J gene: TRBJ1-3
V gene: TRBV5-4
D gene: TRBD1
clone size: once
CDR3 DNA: TGTGCCAGCAGCCGACAGGGGGAGTTGAACACCATATATTTT
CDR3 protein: CASSRQGELNTIYF

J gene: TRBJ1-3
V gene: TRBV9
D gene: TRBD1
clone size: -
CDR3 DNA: TGTGCCAGCAGCGTAGGTCCTTACGCCTCGACAGGGTCTTCTGGAAACACCATATATTTT
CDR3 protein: CASSVGPYASTGSSGNTIYF

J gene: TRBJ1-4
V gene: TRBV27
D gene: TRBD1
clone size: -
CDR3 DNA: TGTGCCAGCAGTCCACAGACAGGGATCGTCTCTAATGAAAAACTGTTTTTT
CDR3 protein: CASSPQTGIVSNEKLFF

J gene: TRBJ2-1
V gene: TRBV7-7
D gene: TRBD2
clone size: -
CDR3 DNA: TGTGCCAGCAGCCTGGGACTAGGTGGCGATGAGCAGTTCTTC
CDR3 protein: CASSLGLGGDEQFF

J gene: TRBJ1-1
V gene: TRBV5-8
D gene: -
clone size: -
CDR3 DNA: TGTGCCAGCAGCTTGGAAGGGGTTTGGACTGAAGCTTTCTTT
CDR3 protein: CASSLEGVWTEAFF

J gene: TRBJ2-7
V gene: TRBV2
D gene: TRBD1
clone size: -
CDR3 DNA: TGTGCCAGCAGAGCCGGGACAGACTACGAGCAGTACTTC
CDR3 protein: CASRAGTDYEQYF

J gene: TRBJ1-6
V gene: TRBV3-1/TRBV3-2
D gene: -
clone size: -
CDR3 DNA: TGTGCCAGCAGCCAACACAGGGAAGCCCGAGATTCACCCCTCCACTTT
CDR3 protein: CASSQHREARDSPLHF

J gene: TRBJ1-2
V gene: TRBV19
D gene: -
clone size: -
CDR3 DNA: TGTGCCAGTATTACCTATAACTATGGCTACACCTTC
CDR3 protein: CASITYNYGYTF

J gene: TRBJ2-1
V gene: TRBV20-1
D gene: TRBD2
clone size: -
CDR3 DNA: TGCAGTGCTAGTCCCCTCAGCGGGAGGTTATACAATGAGCAGTTCTTC
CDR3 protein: CSASPLSGRLYNEQFF

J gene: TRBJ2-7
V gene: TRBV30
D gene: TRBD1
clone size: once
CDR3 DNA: TGTGCCTGCTATGGGGACAGGGATTACGAGCAGTACTTC
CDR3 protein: CACYGDRDYEQYF

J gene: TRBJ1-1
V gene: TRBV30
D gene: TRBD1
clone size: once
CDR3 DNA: TGTGCCTGGAGTCCCGCAGGGGGTATGATGAACACTGAAGCTTTCTTT
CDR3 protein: CAWSPAGGMMNTEAFF

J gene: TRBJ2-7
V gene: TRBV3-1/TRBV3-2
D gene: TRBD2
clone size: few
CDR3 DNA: TGTGCCAGCAGCCAAGATTTTGGGGGGAGGGCCGAGCAGTACTTC
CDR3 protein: CASSQDFGGRAEQYF

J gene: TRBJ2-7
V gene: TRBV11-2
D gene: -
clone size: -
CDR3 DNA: TGTGCCAGCAGCGCTAGGGTTCCGGGAGGGGGCGACGAGCAGTACTTC
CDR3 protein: CASSARVPGGGDEQYF

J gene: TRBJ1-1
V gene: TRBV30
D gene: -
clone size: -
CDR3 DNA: TGTGCCGTTCGGAGGAACACTGAAGCTTTCTTT
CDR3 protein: CAVRRNTEAFF

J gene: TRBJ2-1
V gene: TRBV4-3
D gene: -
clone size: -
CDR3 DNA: TGCGCCAGCAGCCAAGATATCCGGAATGAGCAGTTCTTC
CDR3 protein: CASSQDIRNEQFF

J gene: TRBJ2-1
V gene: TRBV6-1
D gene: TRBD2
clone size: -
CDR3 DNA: TGTGCCAGCAGTGGAAGCGGGAGGGCCGCCTACAATGAGCAGTTCTTC
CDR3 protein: CASSGSGRAAYNEQFF

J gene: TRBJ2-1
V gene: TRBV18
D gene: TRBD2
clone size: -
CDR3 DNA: TGTGCCAGCTCACGGCTAGCGGGAAACTACAATGAGCAGTTCTTC
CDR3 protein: CASSRLAGNYNEQFF

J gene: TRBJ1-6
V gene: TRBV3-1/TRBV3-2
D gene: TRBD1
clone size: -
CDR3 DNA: TGTGCCAGCAGCCGTAGGGACAGGGGTTTTATTGGGTCCTATAATTCACCCCTCCACTTT
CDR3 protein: CASSRRDRGFIGSYNSPLHF

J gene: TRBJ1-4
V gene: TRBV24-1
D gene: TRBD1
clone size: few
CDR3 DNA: TGTGCCACCAGCTCGCCCGGGACAGGGAATGAAAAACTGTTTTTT
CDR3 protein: CATSSPGTGNEKLFF

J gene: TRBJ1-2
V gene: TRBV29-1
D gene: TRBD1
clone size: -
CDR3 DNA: TGCAGCGTTGAAGAGCTCCGACAGGGAGATGGCTACACCTTC
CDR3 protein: CSVEELRQGDGYTF

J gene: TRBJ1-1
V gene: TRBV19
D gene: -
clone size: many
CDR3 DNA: TGTGCCAGTAATACCTTAGGGGCTGAAGCTTTCTTT
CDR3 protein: CASNTLGAEAFF

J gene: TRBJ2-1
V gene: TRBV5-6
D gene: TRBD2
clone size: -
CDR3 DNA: TGTGCCAGCAGCCGCGCACTAGCGGGATGGGATGAGCAGTTCTTC
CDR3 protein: CASSRALAGWDEQFF

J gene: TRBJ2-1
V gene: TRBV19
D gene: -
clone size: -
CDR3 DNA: TGTGCCAGTAGCTACCAATACAATGAGCAGTTCTTC
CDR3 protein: CASSYQYNEQFF

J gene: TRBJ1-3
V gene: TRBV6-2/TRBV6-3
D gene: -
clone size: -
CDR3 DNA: TGTGCCAGCAGCCAGAGGCTATCGGGAAACACCATATATTTT
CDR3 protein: CASSQRLSGNTIYF

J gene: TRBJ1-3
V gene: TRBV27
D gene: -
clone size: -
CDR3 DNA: TGTGCCAGCAGTTTGGGGGCGAGCTCTGGAAACACCATATATTTT
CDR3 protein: CASSLGASSGNTIYF

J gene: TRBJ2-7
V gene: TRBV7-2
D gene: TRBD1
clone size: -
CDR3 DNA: TGTGCCAGCAGCCCCGACCTGGACAGGGGCAGGTCCTACGAGCAGTACTTC
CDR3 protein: CASSPDLDRGRSYEQYF

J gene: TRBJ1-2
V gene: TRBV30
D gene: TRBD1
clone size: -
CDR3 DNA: TGTGCCTGGGAAGGACAGGGATCTAACTATGGCTACACCTTC
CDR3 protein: CAWEGQGSNYGYTF

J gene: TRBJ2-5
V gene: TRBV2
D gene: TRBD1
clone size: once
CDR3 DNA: TGTGCCAGCAGTCCCCTGGGGACAGGGCAAGAGACCCAGTACTTC
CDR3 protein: CASSPLGTGQETQYF

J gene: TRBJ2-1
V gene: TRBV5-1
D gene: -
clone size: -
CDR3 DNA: TGCGCCAGCAGCCCCTCCAGGGGCAATGAGCAGTTCTTC
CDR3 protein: CASSPSRGNEQFF

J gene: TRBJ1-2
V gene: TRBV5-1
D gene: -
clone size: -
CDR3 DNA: TGCGCCAGCAGCTTTTCACAGACCCCCTCTGGCTACACCTTC
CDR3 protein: CASSFSQTPSGYTF

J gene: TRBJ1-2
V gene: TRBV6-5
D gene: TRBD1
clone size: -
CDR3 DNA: TGTGCCAGCAGTTACGGCCCGGACAGGTCCTATGGCTACACCTTC
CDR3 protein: CASSYGPDRSYGYTF

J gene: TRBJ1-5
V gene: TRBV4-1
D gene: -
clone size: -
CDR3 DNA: TGCGCCAGCAGCCAAGATAATCAAGTTGGGGCACTTTATAGCAATCAGCCCCAGCATTTT
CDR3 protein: CASSQDNQVGALYSNQPQHF

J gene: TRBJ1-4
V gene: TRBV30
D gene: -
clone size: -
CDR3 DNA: TGTGCCTGGAGTGTACCCGGTTACCGCGAAAAACTGTTTTTT
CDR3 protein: CAWSVPGYREKLFF